The rows below give T cell receptor beta chains drawn from one sample of a study of beta chain features in type 1 diabetes. Produced via immunoSEQ multiplex PCR; TCRdb's table is partial and in-frame only. The sample holds under 300,000 clones, about 25% seen once. Sequenced input: central memory CD4+ T cells from blood. The receptors originated from a man younger than 45 in good health. CDR3s leave out the opening cysteine and the closing phenylalanine or tryptophan.

TRBV29-1	TRBJ1-2	SVQKTGGYGYT
TRBV30	TRBJ2-5	AWSVQIQETQY
TRBV9	TRBJ1-1	ASSEGGVSWAEAF
TRBV7-2	TRBJ2-7	ASSPTSWTTTYEQY
TRBV29-1	TRBJ2-3	SAKSLGTDTQY
TRBV5-4	TRBJ2-2	ASSLESGSPPGELF
TRBV29-1	TRBJ2-1	SVEDPGWGEQF
TRBV7-2	TRBJ2-5	ASSFTSGSGRETQY
TRBV27	TRBJ2-3	ASKTNRGPDTQY
TRBV2	TRBJ2-5	ASSAWVGEQY
TRBV2	TRBJ2-7	ASGGDIEQY
TRBV5-1	TRBJ2-7	ASSPHEQY
TRBV5-4	TRBJ2-5	ASSSGQGQETQY
TRBV4-3	TRBJ2-3	ASSQVGPDTQY
TRBV29-1	TRBJ2-3	SVERASTDTQY
TRBV25-1	TRBJ2-3	ASSDPGREFSDTQY
TRBV2	TRBJ2-1	ASSDGGIYNEQF
TRBV5-1	TRBJ2-7	ASSFLTGGAYEQY
TRBV2	TRBJ1-4	ASLGAGEKLF
TRBV9	TRBJ2-1	ASPAPGPKSSYNEQF
TRBV15	TRBJ2-1	ATSRDLPGSVGNEQF
TRBV9	TRBJ2-3	ASSPQVGDTQY
TRBV28	TRBJ2-3	ASRSGGKDTQY
TRBV5-6	TRBJ2-1	ASSLGFRTAYNEQF
TRBV11-2	TRBJ2-7	ASSLTRGEGEQY
TRBV6-4	TRBJ1-1	ASSDSIYTEAF
TRBV30	TRBJ2-2	AWSVRGTGELF
TRBV2	TRBJ2-7	ASSKGTGGTYEQY
TRBV30	TRBJ2-1	AWRGRASGYNEQF
TRBV10-3	TRBJ1-1	AISTDREGNTEAF
TRBV29-1	TRBJ2-5	SALAGGETQY
TRBV11-2	TRBJ2-6	ASSQRAQSGANVLT
TRBV6-1	TRBJ2-1	ASSTLGAVNNEQF
TRBV6-5	.	ASGGIAGDMYEQY
TRBV29-1	TRBJ2-1	SVPPRGGQKYNEQF
TRBV2	TRBJ1-1	ASTNRGRTEAF
TRBV6-5	TRBJ1-2	ASSYSRLGYGYT
TRBV29-1	TRBJ2-7	SVEVGGMDEQY
TRBV28	TRBJ2-2	ASSLVGELF
TRBV18	TRBJ2-6	ASSPLGEAVLT
TRBV28	TRBJ2-2	ASALAGGPGGELF
TRBV30	TRBJ1-1	AWRTQSVTEAF
TRBV15	TRBJ2-3	ATSRRTRGTDTQY
TRBV5-8	TRBJ1-6	ASSSDRNNSPLH
TRBV7-2	TRBJ1-6	ASKFSSYNSPLH
TRBV10-3	TRBJ2-7	AISERRGYEQY